Following are 11 T cell receptor beta chains from one sample sequenced in a study of cytomegalovirus exposure and HLA in healthy donors. Generated by immunoSEQ multiplex PCR, the TCRdb table keeps only in-frame clones and is missing some. The table shows more than 55,000 clones, with roughly 96% occurring only once. The sequenced sample consisted of PBMCs. The receptors were gathered from a man younger than 35 in good health and CMV-seronegative.

The chain links TRBV7-2 to TRBJ2-7, with 9 bases lining up with TRBD1. Germline V lookup: CDR1 SGHTA, CDR2 FQGNSA. The CDR3 runs 16 residues. V gave up 4 bases and J gave up 7 bases; unmatched junction bases: 14. CDR3 amino acids: CASSSIFRDRAGEQYF. As DNA, the CDR3 is TGTGCCAGCAGCTCAATCTTCCGGGACAGGGCTGGGGAGCAGTACTTC.

The chain has TRBV2 and TRBJ2-1; 14 nucleotides line up with TRBD2. In germline, CDR1 is SNHLY, CDR2 FYNNEI. The CDR3 has 13 amino acids. J gave up 9 bases and V 11 bases, and 6 bases lay outside the gene matches. The CDR3 DNA sequence: TGTGCCTCCGGCGGACTAGCGGGAGGTGAGCAGTTCTTC. Amino acids: CASGGLAGGEQFF.

V and J are TRBV28 and TRBJ2-6; possibly TRBD1 for D (6 bases). CDR1 and CDR2 (germline): MDHEN, SYDVKM. The CDR3 contains 17 residues. The germline V and J ends were trimmed by 8 bases and 0 bases, with 17 bases remaining between them. In DNA form, the CDR3 reads TGTGCCAGCTCGGGACAAGGGGGTCCCTCTGGGGCCAACGTCCTGACTTTC. Its protein is CASSGQGGPSGANVLTF.

The V call is TRBV6-6, the J call TRBJ2-1, with 11 bases identical to TRBD2. Germline V gene data show CDR1 as MNHNY and CDR2 as SVGAGI (reference sequence). The length of the CDR3 is 16 residues. Unmatched junction bases numbered 12, after V lost 5 bases and J lost 9 bases. CDR3 residues: CASSSTGTSGKSEQFF. CDR3 bases: TGTGCCAGCAGTAGTACCGGGACTAGCGGAAAATCTGAGCAGTTCTTC.

V gene TRBV7-3 combines with J gene TRBJ2-7; D might be TRBD2 (5 bases). V lost 2 bases, J lost 0 bases, and 11 bases lay in between. The V gene's germline CDR1 is SGHTA and CDR2 FQGTGA. This CDR3 is 15 amino acids long. DNA for the CDR3: TGTGCCAGCAGCTTAGAAGGGAGTATCTCCTACGAGCAGTACTTC. Protein product: CASSLEGSISYEQYF. The full variable domain, completed using reference TRBV7-3 and TRBJ2-7, is GAGVSQTPSNKVTEKGKYVELRCDPISGHTALYWYRQSLGQGPEFLIYFQGTGAADDSGLPNDRFFAVRPEGSVSTLKIQRTERGDSAVYLCASSLEGSISYEQYFGPGTRLTVT.

The rearrangement links TRBV7-3 to TRBJ2-5; 11 bases align to TRBD2. From germline, CDR1 is SGHTA and CDR2 FQGTGA. This CDR3 is 18 amino acids long. J lost 1 base, V lost 5 bases, and 12 bases had no gene match. CDR3 sequence (DNA): TGTGCCAGCAGCGCACTAGCGGGAGATCGTGGGGTCCAAGAGACCCAGTACTTC. Translating gives CASSALAGDRGVQETQYF.

The J gene is TRBJ1-1, the V gene TRBV7-9; TRBD1 agrees at 7 bases. Germline values: CDR1 SEHNR, CDR2 FQNEAQ (reference sequence). CDR3 length: 16 residues. The V gene end was trimmed by 5 bases and the J gene end by 1 base; junction bases not matched to a gene: 10. As DNA, the CDR3 is TGTGCCAGCAGCCACGATTGGGGACAGACGAACACTGAAGCTTTCTTT. The encoded protein is CASSHDWGQTNTEAFF.

This chain links TRBV5-4 with TRBJ2-7, with D possibly matching TRBD2 (6 bases). This CDR3 is 15 amino acids long. Trimming pared 1 base from V and 5 bases from J, leaving 16 bases between. Germline V gene data show CDR1 as SGHNT and CDR2 as YYREEE (reference sequence). The CDR3 loop is CASSLPQRALDEQYF. The CDR3 DNA follows: TGTGCCAGCAGCTTGCCCCAGCGGGCTCTTGACGAGCAGTACTTC.

V gene TRBV7-3 combines with J gene TRBJ2-7, with a tentative D call TRBD1 (6 bases). CDR1 SGHTA and CDR2 FQGTGA come from the germline V gene. This CDR3 contains 16 residues. Trimming cost V 3 bases and J 2 bases, with 17 bases left between them. The CDR3 DNA sequence: TGTGCCAGCAGCTTTCTTCAGGGGAAGGACACCTACGAGCAGTACTTC. This codes for CASSFLQGKDTYEQYF.

The chain employs TRBV18 and TRBJ1-5, with D uncertain. Germline CDR1 KGHSH, CDR2 LQKENI. V was cut by 5 bases and J by 2 bases, with 13 bases left in between. This CDR3 has 15 residues. This CDR3 is CASSYGRMGNQPQHF. The CDR3, as DNA: TGTGCCAGCTCATATGGGAGAATGGGCAATCAGCCCCAGCATTTT.

This chain uses TRBV30 with TRBJ1-5; maybe TRBD1 (5 bases). Germline CDR1 and CDR2: GTSNPN and SVGIG (reference sequence). Between the trimmed V and J ends, which lost 2 bases and 7 bases, there was a span of 12 bases. The CDR3 has 13 residues. The chain's CDR3 is CAWSPQGVQPQHF. The CDR3 DNA reads TGTGCCTGGAGTCCCCAGGGTGTCCAGCCCCAGCATTTT.